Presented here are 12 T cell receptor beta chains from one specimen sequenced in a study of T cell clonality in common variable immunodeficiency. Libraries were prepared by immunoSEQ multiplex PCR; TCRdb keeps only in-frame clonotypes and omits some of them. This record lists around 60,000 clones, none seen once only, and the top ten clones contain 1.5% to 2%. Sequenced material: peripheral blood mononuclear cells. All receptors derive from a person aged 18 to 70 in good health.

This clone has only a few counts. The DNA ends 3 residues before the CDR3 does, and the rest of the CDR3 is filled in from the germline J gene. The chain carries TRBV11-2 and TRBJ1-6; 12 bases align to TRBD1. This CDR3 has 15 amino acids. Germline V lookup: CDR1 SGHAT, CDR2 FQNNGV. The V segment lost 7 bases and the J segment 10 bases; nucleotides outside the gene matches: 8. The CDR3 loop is CASNNGGQGASPLHF. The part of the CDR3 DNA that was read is TGTGCCAGCAACAACGGGGGACAGGGGGCCTCACCC.

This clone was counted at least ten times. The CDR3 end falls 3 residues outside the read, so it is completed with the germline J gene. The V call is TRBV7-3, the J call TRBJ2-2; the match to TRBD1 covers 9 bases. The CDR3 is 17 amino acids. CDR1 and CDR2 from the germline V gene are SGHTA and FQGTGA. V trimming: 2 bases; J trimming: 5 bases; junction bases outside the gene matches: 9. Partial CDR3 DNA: TGTGCCAGCAGCTTACTCCCGGGACAGGGAAAGACCGGGGAG. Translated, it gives CASSLLPGQGKTGE. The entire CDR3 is CASSLLPGQGKTGELFF.

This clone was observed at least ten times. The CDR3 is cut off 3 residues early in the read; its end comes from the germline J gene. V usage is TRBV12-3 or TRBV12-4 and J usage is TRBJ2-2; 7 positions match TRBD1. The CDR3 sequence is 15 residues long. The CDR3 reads CASSPRQGWNSPLFF. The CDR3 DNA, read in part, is TGTGCCAGCAGTCCACGACAGGGTTGGAATTCACCG.

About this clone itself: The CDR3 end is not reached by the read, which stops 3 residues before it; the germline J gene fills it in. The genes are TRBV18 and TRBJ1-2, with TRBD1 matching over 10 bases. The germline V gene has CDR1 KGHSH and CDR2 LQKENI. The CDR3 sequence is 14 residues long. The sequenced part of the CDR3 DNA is TGTGCCAGCTCACCACGGGGGACAGGGGTCGAC. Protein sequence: CASSPRGTGVD. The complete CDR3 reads CASSPRGTGVDYTF.

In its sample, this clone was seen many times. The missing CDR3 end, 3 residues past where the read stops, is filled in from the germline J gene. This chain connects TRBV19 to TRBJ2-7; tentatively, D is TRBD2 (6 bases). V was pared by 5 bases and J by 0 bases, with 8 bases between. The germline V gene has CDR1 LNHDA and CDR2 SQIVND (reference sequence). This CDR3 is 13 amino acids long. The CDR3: CASSLGGSYEQYF. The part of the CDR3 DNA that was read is TGTGCCAGTAGTTTGGGGGGCTCCTACGAG.

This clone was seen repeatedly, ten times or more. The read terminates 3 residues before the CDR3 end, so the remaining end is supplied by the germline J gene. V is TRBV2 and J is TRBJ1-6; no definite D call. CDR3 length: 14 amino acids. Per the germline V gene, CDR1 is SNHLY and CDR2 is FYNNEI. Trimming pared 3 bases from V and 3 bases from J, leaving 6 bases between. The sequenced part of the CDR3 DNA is TGTGCCAGCAGTGATGTCAGCTATAATTCACCC. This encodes CASSDVSYNSP. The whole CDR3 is CASSDVSYNSPLHF.

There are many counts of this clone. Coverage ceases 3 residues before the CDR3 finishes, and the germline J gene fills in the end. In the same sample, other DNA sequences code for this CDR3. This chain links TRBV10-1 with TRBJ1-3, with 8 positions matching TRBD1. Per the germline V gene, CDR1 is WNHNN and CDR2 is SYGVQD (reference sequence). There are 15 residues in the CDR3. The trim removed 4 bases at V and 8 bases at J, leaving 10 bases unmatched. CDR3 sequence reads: CASSVTRTGQDTIYF. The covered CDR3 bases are TGCGCCAGCAGTGTGACCCGGACAGGGCAGGACACC.

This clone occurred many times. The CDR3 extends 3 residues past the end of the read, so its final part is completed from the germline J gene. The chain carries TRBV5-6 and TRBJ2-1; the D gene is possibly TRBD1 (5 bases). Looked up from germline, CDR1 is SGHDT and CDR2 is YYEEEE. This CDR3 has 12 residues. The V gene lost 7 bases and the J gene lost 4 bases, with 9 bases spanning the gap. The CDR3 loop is CASEDRYNEQFF. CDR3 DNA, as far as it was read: TGTGCCAGCGAAGACAGATACAATGAG. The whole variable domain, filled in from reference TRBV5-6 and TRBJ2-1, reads DAGVTQSPTHLIKTRGQQVTLRCSPKSGHDTVSWYQQALGQGPQFIFQYYEEEERQRGNFPDRFSGHQFPNYSSELNVNALLLGDSALYLCASEDRYNEQFFGPGTRLTVL.

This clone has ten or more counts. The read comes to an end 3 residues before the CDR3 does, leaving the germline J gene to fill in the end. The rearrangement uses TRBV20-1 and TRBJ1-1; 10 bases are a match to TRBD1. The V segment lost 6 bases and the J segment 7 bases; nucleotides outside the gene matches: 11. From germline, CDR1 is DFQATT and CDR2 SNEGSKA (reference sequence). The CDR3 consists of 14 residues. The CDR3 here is CSASPGTGDFEAFF. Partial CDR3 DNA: TGCAGTGCCAGTCCCGGGACAGGGGACTTTGAA.

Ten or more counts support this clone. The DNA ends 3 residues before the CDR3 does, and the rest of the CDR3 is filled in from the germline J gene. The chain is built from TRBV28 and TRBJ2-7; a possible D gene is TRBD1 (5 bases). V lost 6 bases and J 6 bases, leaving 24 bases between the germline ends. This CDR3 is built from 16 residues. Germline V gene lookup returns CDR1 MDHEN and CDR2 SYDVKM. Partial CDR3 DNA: TGTGCCAGCAGCACAAGTTCAGGGTATCAGGGTCTCGAG. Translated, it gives CASSTSSGYQGLE. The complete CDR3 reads CASSTSSGYQGLEQYF.

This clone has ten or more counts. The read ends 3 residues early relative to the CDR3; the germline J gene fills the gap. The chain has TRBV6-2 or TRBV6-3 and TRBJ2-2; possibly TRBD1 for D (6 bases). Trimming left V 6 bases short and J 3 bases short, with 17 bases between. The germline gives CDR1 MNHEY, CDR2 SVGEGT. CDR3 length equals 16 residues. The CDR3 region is CASSSNRVTDTGELFF. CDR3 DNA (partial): TGTGCCAGCAGCAGTAACAGGGTCACGGACACCGGGGAG.

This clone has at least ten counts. CDR3: CASSEARIQGAGETQYF. Partial CDR3 DNA: TGCGCCAGCAGTGAGGCCCGAATACAGGGGGCCGGGGAGACC. The V and J genes are TRBV10-1 and TRBJ2-5; TRBD1 matches 9 bases. With the read ending 3 residues before the CDR3 end, the germline J gene is used to fill in that end. This CDR3 spans 17 amino acids. Trimming cost V 2 bases and J 5 bases; bases outside gene matches: 12. CDR1 is WNHNN, CDR2 SYGVQD, per germline (reference sequence).